The 5 T cell receptor beta chains listed next were all sequenced from one sample in a study of T cells in women clearing cervical HPV infection. Clones were sequenced by immunoSEQ multiplex PCR, and TCRdb holds only the in-frame ones, with some missing. The listing contains roughly 22,000 clones. Specimen: blood buffy coat. These receptors originate from a woman between 18 and 69 years old with a cervical HPV16 infection that either progressed to CIN3+ or cleared (not recorded which).

The part of the CDR3 DNA that was read is TGTGCCAGTAGTATTGTCAACAGGGAGGGTGGGACC. It yields the protein CASSIVNREGGT. The full CDR3 is CASSIVNREGGTQYF. The chain joins TRBV19 to TRBJ2-5; tentatively, D is TRBD2 (7 bases). The read terminates 3 residues ahead of where the CDR3 ends, so the germline J gene completes it. Germline V gene data show CDR1 as LNHDA and CDR2 as SQIVND (reference sequence). V lost 3 bases, J lost 7 bases, and 18 bases lay in between. The CDR3 is 15 amino acids.

As concerns this clone: The read finishes 3 residues shy of the CDR3 end, and the germline J gene is used to complete it. This chain links TRBV7-9 with TRBJ1-1, with 12 bases identical to TRBD1. The length of the CDR3 is 15 residues. CDR1 and CDR2 (germline): SEHNR, FQNEAQ (reference sequence). The covered CDR3 bases are TGTGCCAGCAGCCCAAGGGACAGGGGGCAAAATGAG. Its translation: CASSPRDRGQNE. From start to end, the CDR3 is CASSPRDRGQNEAFF.

In regard to this clone: With the read ending 3 residues before the CDR3 end, the germline J gene is used to fill in that end. This chain joins TRBV19 and TRBJ2-3, with a tentative D call TRBD1 (6 bases). The germline V gene encodes CDR1 LNHDA and CDR2 SQIVND (reference sequence). The length of the CDR3 is 14 residues. CDR3 amino acids: CASSTRGGNQPQYF. CDR3 DNA, as far as it was read: TGTGCCAGTAGTACCCGTGGGGGCAATCAGCCG.

Comments on this clone: Coverage ceases 3 residues before the CDR3 finishes, and the germline J gene fills in the end. This sequence joins TRBV18 and TRBJ2-3; TRBD1 matches 7 bases. CDR1 is KGHSH and CDR2 is LQKENI in the germline V gene. The CDR3 runs 15 residues. CDR3 DNA (partial): TGTGCCAGCTCAGTAGACAGGGCCAGCAATCAGCCG. It translates to CASSVDRASNQP. The entire CDR3 sequence reads CASSVDRASNQPQYF.

To note about this clone: The sequenced fragment ends 3 residues before the CDR3 boundary, so the rest is inferred from the germline J gene. The chain is built from TRBV7-6 and TRBJ1-2; the D gene is possibly TRBD1 (5 bases). Germline values: CDR1 SGHVS, CDR2 FNYEAQ. This CDR3 region has 15 residues. The DNA read from the CDR3 is TGTGCCAGCAGCTTATTAGGGCGGGGCAACTACGAC. Translating gives CASSLLGRGNYD. The whole CDR3 region reads CASSLLGRGNYDYTF.